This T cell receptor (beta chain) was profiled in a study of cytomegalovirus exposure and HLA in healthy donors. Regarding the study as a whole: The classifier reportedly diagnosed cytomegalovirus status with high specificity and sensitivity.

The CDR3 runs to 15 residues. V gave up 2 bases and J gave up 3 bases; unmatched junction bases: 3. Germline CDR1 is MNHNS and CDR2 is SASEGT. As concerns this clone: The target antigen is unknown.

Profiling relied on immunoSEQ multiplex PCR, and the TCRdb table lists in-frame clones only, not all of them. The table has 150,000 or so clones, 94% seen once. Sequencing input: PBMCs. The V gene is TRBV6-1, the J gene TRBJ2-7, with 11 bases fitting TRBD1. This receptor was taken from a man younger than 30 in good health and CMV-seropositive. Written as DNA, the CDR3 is TGTGCCAGCAGTGAATGGGACAGGGGGAACTACGAGCAGTACTTC. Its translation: CASSEWDRGNYEQYF.